Only one count was recorded for the clone carrying this T cell receptor beta chain. This sample was included in a study of control samples from healthy donors and cancer patients. Here immunoSEQ multiplex PCR was the method, and the copy in TCRdb shows in-frame clones only, minus some. The sample yields 150,000 to 180,000 clones, 90% to 95% seen once. The clonotype originates from a man aged 40-49 years in good health. The specimen sequenced was blood.

The CDR3 bases are TGTGCCAGCAGCGGAGCGGGGCAGACAGATACGCAGTATTTT. This codes for CASSGAGQTDTQYF. This rearrangement joins TRBV9 to TRBJ2-3; 7 bases are a match to TRBD2. V was pared by 3 bases and J by 3 bases, with 4 bases of the junction left unmatched. The CDR3 spans 14 residues. The germline CDR1 and CDR2 sequences are SGDLS and YYNGEE.